The clone carrying this TCR beta chain was counted many times. The target antigen is unknown. The data derive from a study of T cells in Graves' hyperthyroidism and ophthalmopathy. Every diagnosis used clinical symptoms, serum thyroxine and TRAb, thyroid ultrasound and orbital computed tomography. Regarding the study as a whole: Clonotypes that were expanded in thyroid above 0.001 mostly appeared in blood too.

TCR beta CDR3 regions were amplified from RNA. Initially, a first-round RT-PCR of the TCR CDR3 employed the HTBI primer set. TCRdb reprocessed the multiplex PCR reads with MiXCR, giving one entry per CDR3 protein. The sample consists of 370,000 or so distinct CDR3 sequences, just under 25% of them appearing once. V was cut by 3 bases and J by 1 base, with 10 bases left in between. This CDR3 is 14 amino acids long. Germline CDR1 is MDHEN and CDR2 is SYDVKM. V gene TRBV28 combines with J gene TRBJ2-7, with a tentative D call TRBD1 (6 bases). The TCR originated in a man aged 50 to 60 with Graves' hyperthyroidism. Sequencing used blood. CDR3 in amino acids: CASSFGTPSYEQYF. CDR3 coding DNA: TGTGCCAGCAGTTTCGGGACACCATCCTACGAGCAGTACTTC.